The 16 T cell receptor beta chains below all came from one sample that was sequenced in a study of T-cell memory formation after mild COVID-19. A single record per CDR3 protein comes from TCRdb applying MiXCR to the 5' RACE reads. The sample consists of 400,000 or so distinct CDR3 sequences, 20% of them appearing once. Input material: PBMCs or a T cell subset sorted from them (not recorded which). The receptors originated from an adult woman who had mild COVID-19 (a few samples of this study predate the infection). Cell type and time point are not known.

The V gene is TRBV7-8, the J gene TRBJ2-5, with a possible D match to TRBD2 (6 bases). Germline V gene data show CDR1 as SGHVS and CDR2 as FQNEAQ. Trimming left V 5 bases short and J 7 bases short, with 17 bases between. The CDR3 consists of 14 residues. The CDR3 protein is CASSPDWTEGTQYF. The CDR3 coding sequence is TGTGCCAGCAGCCCTGATTGGACGGAGGGGACCCAGTACTTC.

This clonotype was picked up a small number of times. The CDR3 bases are TGCAGTGCTAGAGATGGACTCGCCTCCTACGAGCAGTACTTC. Translation gives CSARDGLASYEQYF. The V and J genes are TRBV20-1 and TRBJ2-7; TRBD2 is a possible D gene (5 bases). V was cut by 0 bases and J by 0 bases, with 9 bases left in between. This CDR3 is 14 amino acids long. The V gene's germline CDR1 is DFQATT and CDR2 SNEGSKA (reference sequence).

The chain couples TRBV11-3 to TRBJ1-1, with 10 bases lining up with TRBD1. Trimming at V came to 1 base and at J to 3 bases, leaving 5 bases not matched to a gene. CDR1 SGHNT and CDR2 YENEEA come from the germline V gene. The CDR3 sequence is 16 residues long. CDR3 coding DNA: TGTGCCAGCAGCTTAGCCTGGACAGGGGGGGACACTGAAGCTTTCTTT. Protein product: CASSLAWTGGDTEAFF.

The rearrangement links TRBV7-9 to TRBJ2-1; tentative D call: TRBD2 (5 bases). Germline assignment: CDR1 SEHNR and CDR2 FQNEAQ (reference sequence). V lost 1 base and J lost 12, with 13 bases in between. CDR3 length equals 13 residues. DNA of the CDR3: TGTGCCAGCAGCTTAGTGCATCGGGAAGGGCAGTTCTTC. It translates to CASSLVHREGQFF. Supplemented by reference TRBV7-9 and TRBJ2-1, the full variable domain reads DTGVSQNPRHKITKRGQNVTFRCDPISEHNRLYWYRQTLGQGPEFLTYFQNEAQLEKSRLLSDRFSAERPKGSFSTLEIQRTEQGDSAMYLCASSLVHREGQFFGPGTRLTVL.

This clonotype was seen a few times. V is TRBV2 and J is TRBJ1-2; perhaps TRBD1 as D (5 bases). V lost 8 bases, J lost 5 bases, and 15 bases lay in between. The CDR3 loop spans 13 amino acids. Germline V gene sequence: CDR1 SNHLY, CDR2 FYNNEI. CDR3 region: CASVQWQGYGYTF. The CDR3 nucleotides read TGTGCCAGCGTCCAATGGCAGGGTTATGGCTACACCTTC.

V is TRBV6-5 and J is TRBJ1-2; D is undetermined. The CDR3 contains 14 residues. CDR1 MNHEY and CDR2 SVGAGI come from the germline V gene. Trimming stripped 6 bases from V and 3 bases from J, with 14 bases between. The CDR3 loop reads CASSPMTTDYGYTF. In DNA form, the CDR3 reads TGTGCCAGCAGCCCAATGACCACGGACTATGGCTACACCTTC.

The sample holds many counts of this clonotype. The V and J genes are TRBV20-1 and TRBJ1-1; D unclear. From germline, CDR1 is DFQATT and CDR2 SNEGSKA (reference sequence). The length of the CDR3 is 12 residues. V lost 7 bases and J lost 5, with 14 bases in between. Here the CDR3 reads CSGGRRETEAFF. CDR3 DNA: TGCAGTGGCGGCAGGCGGGAGACTGAAGCTTTCTTT.

This clonotype was picked up many times. The gene calls are TRBV10-3 and TRBJ2-5, with D tentatively TRBD2 (6 bases). The length of the CDR3 is 16 residues. Germline-derived CDR1 and CDR2 are ENHRY and SYGVKD. Trimming removed 3 bases at V and 5 bases at J, with 19 bases between. CDR3 DNA: TGTGCCATCAGTGATACCGGGACTCCGGACGGGGAGACCCAGTACTTC. Protein sequence: CAISDTGTPDGETQYF.

There are a few counts of this clonotype. The chain combines TRBV12-3 or TRBV12-4 with TRBJ1-5, with 7 positions matching TRBD1. The ends lost 6 bases at V and 0 bases at J; junction bases unmatched: 5. The CDR3 covers 15 residues. In DNA, the CDR3 is TGTGCCAGCAGGGGGAACAGGGGTAGCAATCAGCCCCAGCATTTT. Translating gives CASRGNRGSNQPQHF.

This chain's CDR3 is CSASDRGDNGGWADTQYF. The CDR3 DNA reads TGCAGTGCTAGTGATCGCGGGGACAACGGGGGATGGGCAGATACGCAGTATTTT. The chain links TRBV20-1 to TRBJ2-3; D tentatively fits TRBD1 or TRBD2 (6 bases each). V was trimmed by 3 bases and J by 4 bases, leaving 26 bases between them. CDR3 size: 18 residues. Germline V lookup: CDR1 DFQATT, CDR2 SNEGSKA (reference sequence).

This clonotype was seen more than once but under ten times. The chain uses TRBV9 and TRBJ1-1; D uncertain. Germline V gene sequence: CDR1 SGDLS, CDR2 YYNGEE. V was trimmed by 2 bases and J by 1 base, leaving 9 bases between them. The CDR3 runs to 14 residues. CDR3 protein: CASSVGVSNTEAFF. DNA for the CDR3: TGTGCCAGCAGCGTCGGGGTCTCGAACACTGAAGCTTTCTTT.

The chain combines TRBV12-3 or TRBV12-4 with TRBJ2-1; tentative D call: TRBD2 (5 bases). Trimming took off 8 bases at V and 1 base at J, with 12 bases between the two ends. The CDR3 extends over 14 amino acids. CDR3 nucleotides: TGTGCCAGCGGGCGGACTGAATCCTACAATGAGCAGTTCTTC. Protein: CASGRTESYNEQFF.

The chain has TRBV5-1 and TRBJ2-1, with 7 positions matching TRBD2. The ends lost 0 bases at V and 11 bases at J; junction bases unmatched: 11. This CDR3 comprises 15 residues. Germline loops: CDR1 SGHRS, CDR2 YFSETQ. The CDR3 region has the DNA TGCGCCAGCAGCTTGGAATCCGGGACTAAGGTTCAGCAGTTCTTC. Residues: CASSLESGTKVQQFF. Complete variable domain (other parts from reference TRBV5-1 and TRBJ2-1): KAGVTQTPRYLIKTRGQQVTLSCSPISGHRSVSWYQQTPGQGLQFLFEYFSETQRNKGNFPGRFSGRQFSNSRSEMNVSTLELGDSALYLCASSLESGTKVQQFFGPGTRLTVL.

The chain recombines TRBV6-5 with TRBJ2-5, with D possibly being TRBD2 (6 bases). V lost 2 bases, J lost 6 bases, and 13 bases lay in between. Per germline, CDR1 MNHEY and CDR2 SVGAGI. This CDR3 has 14 amino acids. Here the CDR3 DNA reads TGTGCCAGCAGTTACGCGGGGTTCGGGAAGACCCAGTACTTC. It codes for CASSYAGFGKTQYF.

This chain joins TRBV6-5 and TRBJ1-5; D is undetermined. CDR3 size: 15 residues. Germline V gene data show CDR1 as MNHEY and CDR2 as SVGAGI. The ends were cut back, 6 bases at V and 0 bases at J, with 12 bases in the middle. The CDR3 region has the DNA TGTGCCAGCAGCTACGACATTACTAGCAATCAGCCCCAGCATTTT. It translates to CASSYDITSNQPQHF.

This clonotype was counted only a few times. This sequence joins TRBV6-5 and TRBJ2-7, with 7 bases lining up with TRBD2. Trimming removed 6 bases from V and 0 bases from J; junction bases left unmatched: 2. This CDR3 region has 13 residues. The germline CDR1 and CDR2 sequences are MNHEY and SVGAGI. The CDR3 bases are TGTGCCAGCAGACGGGAGGTCTCCTACGAGCAGTACTTC. It translates to CASRREVSYEQYF.